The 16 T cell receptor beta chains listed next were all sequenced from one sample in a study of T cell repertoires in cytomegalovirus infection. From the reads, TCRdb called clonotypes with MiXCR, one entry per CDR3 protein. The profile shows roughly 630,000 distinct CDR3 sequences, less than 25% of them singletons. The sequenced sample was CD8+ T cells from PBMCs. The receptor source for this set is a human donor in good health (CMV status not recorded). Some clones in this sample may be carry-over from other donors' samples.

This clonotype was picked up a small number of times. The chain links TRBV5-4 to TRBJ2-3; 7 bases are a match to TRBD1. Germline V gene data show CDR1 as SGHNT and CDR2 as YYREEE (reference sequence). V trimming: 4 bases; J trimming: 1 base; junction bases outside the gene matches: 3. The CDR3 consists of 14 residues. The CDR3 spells CASSHGQGTDTQYF. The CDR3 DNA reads TGTGCCAGCAGCCACGGACAGGGCACAGATACGCAGTATTTT. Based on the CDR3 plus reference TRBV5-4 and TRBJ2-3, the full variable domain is ETGVTQSPTHLIKTRGQQVTLRCSSQSGHNTVSWYQQALGQGPQFIFQYYREEENGRGNFPPRFSGLQFPNYSSELNVNALELDDSALYLCASSHGQGTDTQYFGPGTRLTVL.

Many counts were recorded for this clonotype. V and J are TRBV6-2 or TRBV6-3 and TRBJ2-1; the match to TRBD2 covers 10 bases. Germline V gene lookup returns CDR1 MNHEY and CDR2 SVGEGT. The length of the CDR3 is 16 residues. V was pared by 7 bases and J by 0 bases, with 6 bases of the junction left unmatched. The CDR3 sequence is CASTKRTSGSYNEQFF. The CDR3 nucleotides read TGTGCCAGCACCAAGAGGACTAGCGGCTCCTACAATGAGCAGTTCTTC.

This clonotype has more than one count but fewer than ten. The CDR3 sequence is CASRRGNEQYV. The DNA of the CDR3 is TGTGCCAGCAGGCGGGGAAACGAGCAGTACGTC. The chain joins TRBV28 to TRBJ2-7, with D perhaps matching TRBD2 (6 bases). The CDR3 is 11 residues long. V lost 6 bases, J lost 5 bases, and 8 bases lay in between. The germline CDR1 and CDR2 sequences are MDHEN and SYDVKM.

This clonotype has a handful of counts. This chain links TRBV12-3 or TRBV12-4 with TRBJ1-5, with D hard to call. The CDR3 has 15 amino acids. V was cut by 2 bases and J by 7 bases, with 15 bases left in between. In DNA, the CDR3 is TGTGCCAGCAGTTTAACGGCTACCCTCACGCAGCCCCAGCATTTT. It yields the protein CASSLTATLTQPQHF.

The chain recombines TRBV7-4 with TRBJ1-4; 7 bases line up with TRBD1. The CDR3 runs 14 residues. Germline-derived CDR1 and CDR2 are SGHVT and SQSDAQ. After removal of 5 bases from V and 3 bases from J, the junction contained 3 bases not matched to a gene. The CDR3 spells CASSLDRANEKLFF. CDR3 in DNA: TGTGCCAGCAGCCTTGACAGGGCTAATGAAAAACTGTTTTTT.

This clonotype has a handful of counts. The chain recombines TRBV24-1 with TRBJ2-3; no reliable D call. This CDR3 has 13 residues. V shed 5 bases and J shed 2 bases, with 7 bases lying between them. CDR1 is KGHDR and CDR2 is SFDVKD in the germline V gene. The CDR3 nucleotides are TGTGCCACCAGTGGCCCAGCCACAGATACGCAGTATTTT. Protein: CATSGPATDTQYF.

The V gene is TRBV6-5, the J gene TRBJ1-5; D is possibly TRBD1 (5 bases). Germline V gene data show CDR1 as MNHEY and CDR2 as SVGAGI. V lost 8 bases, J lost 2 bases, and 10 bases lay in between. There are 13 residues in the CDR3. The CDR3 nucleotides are TGTGCCAGCGGGCAGGGCGGCAATCAGCCCCAGCATTTT. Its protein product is CASGQGGNQPQHF.

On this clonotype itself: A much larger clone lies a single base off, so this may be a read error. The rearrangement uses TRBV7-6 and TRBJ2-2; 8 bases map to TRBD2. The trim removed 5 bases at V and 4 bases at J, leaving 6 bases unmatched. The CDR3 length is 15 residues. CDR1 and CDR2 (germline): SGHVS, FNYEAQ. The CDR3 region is CASSDGGDPTGELFF. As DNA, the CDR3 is TGTGCCAGCAGCGACGGGGGGGATCCCACCGGGGAGCTGTTTTTT.

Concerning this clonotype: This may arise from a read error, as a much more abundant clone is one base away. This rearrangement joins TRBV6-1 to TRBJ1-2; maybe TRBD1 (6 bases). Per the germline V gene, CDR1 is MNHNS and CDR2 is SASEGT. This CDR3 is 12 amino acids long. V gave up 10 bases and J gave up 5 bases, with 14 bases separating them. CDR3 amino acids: CANRDGRYGYTF. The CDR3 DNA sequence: TGTGCCAACAGGGACGGACGGTATGGCTACACCTTC.

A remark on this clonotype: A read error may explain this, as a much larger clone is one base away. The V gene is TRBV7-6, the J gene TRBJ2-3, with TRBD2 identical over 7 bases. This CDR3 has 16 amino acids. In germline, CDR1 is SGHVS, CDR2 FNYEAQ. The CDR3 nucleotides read TGTGCCAGCTGCTTCCTTGCGGGGGAGGTCGCAGATACGCAGTATTTT. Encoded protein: CASCFLAGEVADTQYF.

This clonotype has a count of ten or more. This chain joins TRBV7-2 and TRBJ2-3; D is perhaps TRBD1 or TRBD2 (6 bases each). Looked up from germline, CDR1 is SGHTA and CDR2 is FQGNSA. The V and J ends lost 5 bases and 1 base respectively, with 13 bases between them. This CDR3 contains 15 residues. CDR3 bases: TGTGCCAGCAGCATAGGACAGCGGGGCACAGATACGCAGTATTTT. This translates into CASSIGQRGTDTQYF.

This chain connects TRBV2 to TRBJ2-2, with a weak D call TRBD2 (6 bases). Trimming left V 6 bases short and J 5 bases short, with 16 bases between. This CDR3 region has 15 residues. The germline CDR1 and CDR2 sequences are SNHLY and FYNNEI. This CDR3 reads CASREGRGRTGELFF. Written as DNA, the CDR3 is TGTGCCAGCAGGGAGGGCCGGGGAAGAACCGGGGAGCTGTTTTTT.

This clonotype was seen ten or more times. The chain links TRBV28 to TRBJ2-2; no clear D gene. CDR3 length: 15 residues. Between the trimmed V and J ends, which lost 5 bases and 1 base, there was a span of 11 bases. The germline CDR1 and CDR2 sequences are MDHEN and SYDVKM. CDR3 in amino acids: CASSDLNMNTGELFF. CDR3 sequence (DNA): TGTGCCAGCAGTGACCTGAACATGAACACCGGGGAGCTGTTTTTT.

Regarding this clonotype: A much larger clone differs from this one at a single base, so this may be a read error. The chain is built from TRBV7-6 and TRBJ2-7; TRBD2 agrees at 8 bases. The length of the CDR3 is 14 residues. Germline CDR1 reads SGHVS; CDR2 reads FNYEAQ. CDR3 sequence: CVSSLAGRLYEQYF. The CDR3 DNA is TGTGTCAGCAGCTTAGCGGGACGACTCTACGAGCAGTACTTC. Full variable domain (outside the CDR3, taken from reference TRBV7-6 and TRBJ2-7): GAGVSQSPRYKVTKRGQDVALRCDPISGHVSLYWYRQALGQGPEFLTYFNYEAQQDKSGLPNDRFSAERPEGSISTLTIQRTEQRDSAMYRCVSSLAGRLYEQYFGPGTRLTVT.

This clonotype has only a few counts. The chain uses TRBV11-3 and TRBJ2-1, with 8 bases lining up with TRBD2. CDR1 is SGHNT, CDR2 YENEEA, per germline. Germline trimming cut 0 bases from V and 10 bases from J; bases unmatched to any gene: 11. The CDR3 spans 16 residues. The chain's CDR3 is CASSLEAAGAEGEQFF. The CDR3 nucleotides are TGTGCCAGCAGCTTAGAGGCAGCGGGGGCCGAGGGAGAGCAGTTCTTC.

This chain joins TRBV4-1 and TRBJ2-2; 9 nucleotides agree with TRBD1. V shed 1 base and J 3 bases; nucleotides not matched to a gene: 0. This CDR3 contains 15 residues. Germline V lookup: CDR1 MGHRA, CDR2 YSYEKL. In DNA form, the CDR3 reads TGCGCCAGCAGCCAAGGGACAGGGGACACCGGGGAGCTGTTTTTT. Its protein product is CASSQGTGDTGELFF.